The rows below give T cell receptor beta chains drawn from one sample of a study of cytomegalovirus exposure and HLA in healthy donors. Only in-frame clones appear in the TCRdb table, and some are missing; sequencing was by immunoSEQ multiplex PCR. The data contain 150,000 to 200,000 clones, 82% of them singletons. Sequencing used PBMCs. These receptors all come from a man aged 35-49 years in good health and CMV-seronegative. CDR3s include the opening cysteine and the closing phenylalanine or tryptophan. D genes are given only for firm matches. Clone size is given for some rows only: seen once, a few or many times, or a class if the clone is expanded.

TRBJ1-2 TRBV28 NA NA TGTGCCAGTAGTTTGCAGGGGAACTATGGCTACACCTTC CASSLQGNYGYTF
TRBJ2-7 TRBV30 TRBD2 once TGTGCCTGCGATTCTAGCGGGAGGGCCTCCTACGAGCAGTACTTC CACDSSGRASYEQYF
TRBJ1-1 TRBV30 TRBD1 NA TGTGCCTGGAGTGTTAGGGCAGGGGGATTTAAAATGAACACTGAAGCTTTCTTT CAWSVRAGGFKMNTEAFF
TRBJ2-3 TRBV7-3 TRBD1 NA TGTGCCAGCAGCTTAAATGGACAGGGGGCGCGCTCAGATACGCAGTATTTT CASSLNGQGARSDTQYF
TRBJ1-5 TRBV6-4 NA NA TGTGCCAGCAGTGACTCAGGGGGACAGCCCCAGCATTTT CASSDSGGQPQHF
TRBJ2-2 TRBV5-1 TRBD1 NA TGCGCCAGCACTACAGGGGGCTGGGACACCGGGGAGCTGTTTTTT CASTTGGWDTGELFF
TRBJ1-1 TRBV5-1 TRBD1 NA TGCGCCAGCAGCTCCCAACCGGGGACAGGGGCGAGTGAAGCTTTCTTT CASSSQPGTGASEAFF
TRBJ1-5 TRBV27 TRBD1 NA TGTGCCAGCAGTTCCCTGGACAGGAATCAGCCCCAGCATTTT CASSSLDRNQPQHF
TRBJ2-3 TRBV7-3 TRBD2 NA TGTGCCAGCAGCGCTAGCGGGAAGAGCACAGATACGCAGTATTTT CASSASGKSTDTQYF
TRBJ1-3 TRBV7-2 NA NA TGTGCCAGCAGCTTAGCGGGGAACAGGGCTGGAAACACCATATATTTT CASSLAGNRAGNTIYF
TRBJ2-5 TRBV6-6 TRBD1 NA TGTGCCAGCAAGATATTCCAGCCGGGACAGGGAGAGACCCAGTACTTC CASKIFQPGQGETQYF
TRBJ1-3 TRBV2 NA NA TGTGCCAGCACTTCTGGAAACACCATATATTTT CASTSGNTIYF
TRBJ2-3 TRBV30 NA NA TGTGCCTGGAGTCGACAGAATACGCAGTATTTT CAWSRQNTQYF
TRBJ2-2 TRBV27 TRBD2 NA TGTGCCAGCAGTCCGGGTAGCGGGAGGGCTAACACCGGGGAGCTGTTTTTT CASSPGSGRANTGELFF
TRBJ1-5 TRBV30 TRBD1 NA TGTGCCTGGACTCCGAGGATCGGCAGGGGGGTGAATCAGCCCCAGCATTTT CAWTPRIGRGVNQPQHF
TRBJ2-3 TRBV6-5 NA NA TGTGCCAGCAGTTACTCCCGGGATCGCACAGATACGCAGTATTTT CASSYSRDRTDTQYF
TRBJ2-7 TRBV4-1 NA NA TGCGCCAGCAGCCAAGCACTAGGTTCCTACGAGCAGTACTTC CASSQALGSYEQYF
TRBJ1-2 TRBV25-1 TRBD1 NA TGTGCCAGTCAGGGGGCTAAGACAAACTATGGCTACACCTTC CASQGAKTNYGYTF
TRBJ2-3 TRBV18 NA NA TGTGCCAGCTCACTCAAAGCTAGCACAGATACGCAGTATTTT CASSLKASTDTQYF
TRBJ1-4 TRBV28 TRBD1 once TGTGCCAGCAGTTTATTGGGGACAGGGGAAGAAAAACTGTTTTTT CASSLLGTGEEKLFF
TRBJ2-7 TRBV5-4 TRBD1 few TGTGCCACTAGTTCCGGGACAGGGGTGAACGAGCAGTACTTC CATSSGTGVNEQYF
TRBJ2-7 TRBV7-2 TRBD2 NA TGTGCCAGCAGCCTCGGGACTACCACTTTCGGGCAGTACTTC CASSLGTTTFGQYF
TRBJ2-1 TRBV7-3 TRBD2 NA TGTGCCAGCAGCTTAAATCCTAGCGGGAGTAATGAGCAGTTCTTC CASSLNPSGSNEQFF
TRBJ1-1 TRBV29-1 TRBD1 NA TGCAGCGTTCGCCGCCAGGGGGGGAACACTGAAGCTTTCTTT CSVRRQGGNTEAFF
TRBJ2-2 TRBV11-3 TRBD2 NA TGTGCCAGCAGCTTGTCCGGGGGGTACACCGGGGAGCTGTTTTTT CASSLSGGYTGELFF
TRBJ1-2 TRBV7-2 NA NA TGTGCCAGCACCCTTCTAAGACAGGCCGGGTCGGGCTACACCTTC CASTLLRQAGSGYTF
TRBJ2-7 TRBV5-1 NA NA TGCGCCAGCAGCGAGGCTAGCATCCACGAGCAGTACTTC CASSEASIHEQYF
TRBJ1-5 TRBV6-1 NA NA TGTGCCAGCGCCTGGCAGGGTGGAAGCAATCAGCCCCAGCATTTT CASAWQGGSNQPQHF
TRBJ2-7 TRBV5-5 NA NA TGTGCCAGCAGCTTGGGCGGGGTAGGGGCCTACGAGCAGTACTTC CASSLGGVGAYEQYF
TRBJ1-1 TRBV4-1 TRBD1 NA TGCGCCAGCAGCCAAGAGGTTGCGGTGGACAGGGGAACTGAAGCTTTCTTT CASSQEVAVDRGTEAFF
TRBJ1-4 TRBV30 NA NA TGTGCCTGGAGTGGTGGGCCGGGGGAAAAACTGTTTTTT CAWSGGPGEKLFF
TRBJ2-4 TRBV7-3 NA NA TGTGCCAGCAGCCGGGAAGGCGGAGCCAAAAACATTCAGTACTTC CASSREGGAKNIQYF
TRBJ2-3 TRBV5-4 NA NA TGTGCCAGCAGCTTGGCCGGGGTAGCCCTCACAGATACGCAGTATTTT CASSLAGVALTDTQYF
TRBJ2-3 TRBV2 TRBD1 NA TGTGCCAGCAGGGGGGACAGGAGGACAGATACGCAGTATTTT CASRGDRRTDTQYF
TRBJ2-3 TRBV28 TRBD2 NA TGTGCCAGCAGTTTCCCCGCGGGGGGGCAGACAGATACGCAGTATTTT CASSFPAGGQTDTQYF
TRBJ2-1 TRBV10-1 NA NA TGCGCCAACCCGGGACATATTCTCTTGAGCTCCTACAATGAGCAGTTCTTC CANPGHILLSSYNEQFF
TRBJ1-1 TRBV7-9 NA NA TGTGCCAGCAGCTTAGCGCTGGCGGAGGCGGGTGAAGCTTTCTTT CASSLALAEAGEAFF
TRBJ2-7 TRBV7-6 TRBD2 few TGTGCCAGCAGCCAACAAGCGGGATTGGGGCACGAGCAGTACTTC CASSQQAGLGHEQYF
TRBJ2-3 TRBV7-9 TRBD2 few TGTGCCAGCAGCCCCGCATGGGGACTAGCGGGAGATACGCAGTATTTT CASSPAWGLAGDTQYF
TRBJ2-7 TRBV19 NA few TGTGCCAGTAGTACCCCCCCTCGGAGCTCCTACGAGCAGTACTTC CASSTPPRSSYEQYF
TRBJ1-4 TRBV18 TRBD1 NA TGTGCCAGCTCACCGGGACAGGGGAACGAAAAACTGTTTTTT CASSPGQGNEKLFF
TRBJ1-3 TRBV6-1 NA NA TGTGCCAGCAGTGGGAGGCAGTCCGGAAACACCATATATTTT CASSGRQSGNTIYF
TRBJ2-2 TRBV27 NA once TGTGCCAGCAGCTTCCATCCTACTAAAACCGGGGAGCTGTTTTTT CASSFHPTKTGELFF
TRBJ1-1 TRBV14 NA NA TGTGCCAGCAGTCGAGGGATTGAAGCTTTCTTT CASSRGIEAFF
TRBJ2-1 TRBV7-3 TRBD1 once TGTGCCAGCAGCTCTCTACGCGGGACAGGAAACAATGAGCAGTTCTTC CASSSLRGTGNNEQFF
TRBJ2-7 TRBV29-1 NA few TGCAGCGTTGAAGATTTCCTGCTGGGCAACGAGCAGTACTTC CSVEDFLLGNEQYF
TRBJ1-1 TRBV5-5 NA few TGTGCCAGCAGCTTGGCCCGGGGGTTGAACACTGAAGCTTTCTTT CASSLARGLNTEAFF
TRBJ2-7 TRBV6-5 NA NA TGTGCCAGCAGTTACGGTGCCCAGATCCCCTACGAGCAGTACTTC CASSYGAQIPYEQYF
TRBJ1-3 TRBV11-2 NA NA TGTGCCAGCAGCCCCCATGTACCCTCGGAGGGAAACACCATATATTTT CASSPHVPSEGNTIYF
TRBJ2-3 TRBV9 TRBD2 NA TGTGCCAGCAGCTCAAGAAGCGGGGGCATCGATACGCAGTATTTT CASSSRSGGIDTQYF
TRBJ2-1 TRBV7-3 TRBD1 NA TGTGCCAGCAGCTACACCGGGACAGGGTCCAATGAGCAGTTCTTC CASSYTGTGSNEQFF
TRBJ2-2 TRBV28 NA NA TGTGCCAGCAGTTTATGGGCAGGAACGAACACCGGGGAGCTGTTTTTT CASSLWAGTNTGELFF
TRBJ1-3 TRBV2 NA NA TGTGCCAGCAGTGAGACAGGTTACTCTGGAAACACCATATATTTT CASSETGYSGNTIYF
TRBJ1-4 TRBV19 NA NA TGTGCCAGTCAGCGGGGGCATGAAAAACTGTTTTTT CASQRGHEKLFF
TRBJ1-1 TRBV21-1 NA NA TGTGCCAGCAGCCTTCGCGCAGGGGTCGAGGCTTGGGCTTTCTTT CASSLRAGVEAWAFF
TRBJ1-2 TRBV5-4 NA NA TGTGCCAGCAGCCCACACGAAAACTATGGCTACACCTTC CASSPHENYGYTF
TRBJ2-1 TRBV7-3 NA NA TGTGCCAGCAGCCCCGCGGGCTCCTACAATGAGCAGTTCTTC CASSPAGSYNEQFF